These 27 T cell receptor beta chains share one sample of origin, sequenced in a study of blood T cell repertoires in COVID-19 (dated by TCRdb to 2020 to 2021). Receptor libraries were prepared by the immunoSEQ multiplex PCR assay. TCRdb stores this immuneACCESS table with in-frame sequences only. Part of the clones is absent; in the studies checked, under half of the shortfall reflects unresolved V genes, and no reason is known for the rest. For this sample there are about 47,000 clones; 82% appear just once. The top ten clonotypes cover roughly an eighth of the sample. Sequenced material: peripheral blood. These TCRs come from a human donor with acute or convalescent COVID-19. The donor label of this sample is uncertain.

The CDR3, as DNA: TGTGCCAGCAGGGACAGCCTCTATGGCTACACCTTC. This encodes CASRDSLYGYTF. The chain recombines TRBV6-5 with TRBJ1-2, with D possibly being TRBD1 (6 bases). The CDR3 length is 12 residues. CDR1 MNHEY and CDR2 SVGAGI come from the germline V gene. V gave up 6 bases and J gave up 4 bases, with 9 bases separating them.

This clone was seen a few times. V usage is TRBV19 and J usage is TRBJ1-6; 8 positions match TRBD1. There are 18 residues in the CDR3. From germline, CDR1 is LNHDA and CDR2 SQIVND (reference sequence). V lost 5 bases and J lost 5; bases outside the gene matches: 14. The CDR3 coding sequence is TGTGCCAGTAGTCCGCTCCTGACAGGGGCGTTTGATAATTCACCCCTCCACTTT. Residues: CASSPLLTGAFDNSPLHF. Supplemented by reference TRBV19 and TRBJ1-6, the full variable domain reads DGGITQSPKYLFRKEGQNVTLSCEQNLNHDAMYWYRQDPGQGLRLIYYSQIVNDFQKGDIAEGYSVSREKKESFPLTVTSAQKNPTAFYLCASSPLLTGAFDNSPLHFGNGTRLTVT.

In its sample, this clone was seen a few times. The chain combines TRBV28 with TRBJ1-5, with D possibly matching TRBD1 (6 bases). The V end lost 5 bases, the J end lost 0 bases, and 14 bases lay between the germline ends. The CDR3 contains 16 residues. The germline V gene encodes CDR1 MDHEN and CDR2 SYDVKM. The CDR3 coding sequence is TGTGCCAGCAGTCTCCGGGACACCAATAGCAATCAGCCCCAGCATTTT. Protein product: CASSLRDTNSNQPQHF.

The chain has TRBV6-2 or TRBV6-3 and TRBJ1-2, with D hard to call. The V end lost 4 bases, the J end lost 2 bases, and 14 bases lay between the germline ends. From germline, CDR1 is MNHEY and CDR2 SVGEGT. The CDR3 has 15 amino acids. CDR3 DNA sequence: TGTGCCAGCAGTTCCCAGACTCAACCCAACTATGGCTACACCTTC. This codes for CASSSQTQPNYGYTF.

The chain combines TRBV2 with TRBJ2-2; the match to TRBD2 covers 12 bases. CDR3 length: 15 residues. With 8 bases clipped from V and 2 bases from J, the junction kept 3 bases outside the gene matches. Germline loops: CDR1 SNHLY, CDR2 FYNNEI. CDR3 region: CASSGLAGNTGELFF. The CDR3 nucleotides read TGTGCCAGCTCCGGACTAGCGGGAAACACCGGGGAGCTGTTTTTT.

The V call is TRBV7-8, the J call TRBJ2-1; TRBD2 might be the D (7 bases). The CDR3 has 17 residues. V gave up 1 base and J gave up 0 bases, with 13 bases separating them. Germline CDR1 and CDR2: SGHVS and FQNEAQ. Written as DNA, the CDR3 is TGTGCCAGCAGCTTAGGGAGGGGGGGAAGCTCCTACAATGAGCAGTTCTTC. Protein: CASSLGRGGSSYNEQFF.

J is TRBJ1-6 and V is TRBV6-6; possibly TRBD1 for D (5 bases). This CDR3 has 16 residues. Trimming took 2 bases from V and 6 from J, leaving 14 bases between them. Germline CDR1 is MNHNY and CDR2 is SVGAGI (reference sequence). CDR3 sequence (DNA): TGTGCCAGCAGTTACCTCCGCGGTAGGGGTAATTCACCCCTCCACTTT. It translates to CASSYLRGRGNSPLHF.

The rearrangement links TRBV28 to TRBJ2-5; possible D gene TRBD1, 6 bases. V was clipped by 5 bases and J by 2 bases, with 15 bases between them. The V gene's germline CDR1 is MDHEN and CDR2 SYDVKM. This CDR3 is 15 amino acids long. CDR3 region: CASSQLQGWQETQYF. The CDR3 nucleotides are TGTGCCAGCAGTCAACTCCAGGGGTGGCAAGAGACCCAGTACTTC.

The V gene is TRBV3-1 (or the pseudogene TRBV3-2), the J gene TRBJ1-5, with TRBD1 matching 10 bases. Germline loops: CDR1 LGHDT, CDR2 YNNKEL (reference sequence). This CDR3 spans 18 amino acids. Trimming removed 5 bases from V and 6 bases from J; junction bases left unmatched: 16. Written as DNA, the CDR3 is TGTGCCAGCAGCAACGGTTTAAGTGGGACAGGGGTTAGTCAGCCCCAGCATTTT. This gives the protein CASSNGLSGTGVSQPQHF.

This rearrangement joins TRBV6-5 to TRBJ1-4; 8 bases agree with TRBD1. Germline V CDR1 and CDR2: MNHEY, SVGAGI. The CDR3 is 13 residues long. Trimming cost V 6 bases and J 5 bases; bases outside gene matches: 2. CDR3 residues: CASSGQGNEKLFF. CDR3 sequence (DNA): TGTGCCAGCAGCGGACAGGGCAATGAAAAACTGTTTTTT.

The sample holds a few counts of this clone. The chain couples TRBV29-1 to TRBJ2-3; 7 bases map to TRBD1. Trimming at V came to 4 bases and at J to 5 bases, leaving 9 bases not matched to a gene. Per the germline V gene, CDR1 is SQVTM and CDR2 is ANQGSEA. This CDR3 is 14 amino acids long. CDR3 nucleotide sequence: TGCAGCGTTGTGAGGGACAGCATAGTAGATACGCAGTATTTT. Translated, it gives CSVVRDSIVDTQYF.

This clone was observed a few times. This chain joins TRBV6-5 and TRBJ1-5, with D tentatively TRBD1 (5 bases). Germline V CDR1 and CDR2: MNHEY, SVGAGI. V lost 7 bases and J 4 bases, leaving 17 bases between the germline ends. This CDR3 contains 15 residues. CDR3 coding DNA: TGTGCCAGCAAACCCGACAGAGGTAGAAATCAGCCCCAGCATTTT. Translation: CASKPDRGRNQPQHF.

The chain combines TRBV21-1 with TRBJ2-5; the table's D call TRBD1 went unverified against the DNA. TRBV21-1 is a recognized pseudogene. CDR3 length: 13 residues. CDR3 amino acids: CASSPGQVETQYF. The CDR3 DNA reads TGTGCCAGCAGCCCGGGACAGGTGGAGACCCAGTACTTC.

Worth noting for this clone: This specimen includes other DNA sequences encoding the same CDR3. The chain combines TRBV28 with TRBJ1-2, with D possibly being TRBD1 (5 bases). V shed 2 bases and J shed 5 bases, with 12 bases lying between them. This CDR3 is built from 14 residues. Germline CDR1 reads MDHEN; CDR2 reads SYDVKM. The CDR3, as DNA: TGTGCCAGCAGTTTAAGTGGGGGAGGGTATGGCTACACCTTC. The encoded protein is CASSLSGGGYGYTF.

This chain uses TRBV2 with TRBJ2-3; a weak D match, TRBD2 (6 bases). The length of the CDR3 is 13 residues. V was cut by 4 bases and J by 4 bases, with 9 bases left in between. Germline V lookup: CDR1 SNHLY, CDR2 FYNNEI. CDR3 residues: CASSGPGADTQYF. The CDR3 DNA reads as TGTGCCAGCAGTGGGCCGGGGGCAGATACGCAGTATTTT. The full variable domain, its missing parts supplied by reference TRBV2 and TRBJ2-3, is EPEVTQTPSHQVTQMGQEVILRCVPISNHLYFYWYRQILGQKVEFLVSFYNNEISEKSEIFDDQFSVERPDGSNFTLKIRSTKLEDSAMYFCASSGPGADTQYFGPGTRLTVL.

V usage is TRBV11-2 and J usage is TRBJ2-1, with TRBD2 matching 13 bases. This CDR3 is built from 17 residues. Germline loops: CDR1 SGHAT, CDR2 FQNNGV. V was pared by 1 base and J by 9 bases, with 9 bases of the junction left unmatched. The CDR3 is CASSLARHTSGRGEQFF. CDR3 sequence (DNA): TGTGCCAGCAGCTTAGCTAGACATACTAGCGGGAGGGGTGAGCAGTTCTTC.

This clone was found a few times. This rearrangement joins TRBV25-1 to TRBJ1-5; 8 bases are shared with TRBD1. The CDR3 is made up of 14 amino acids. The ends lost 6 bases at V and 0 bases at J; junction bases unmatched: 1. Germline assignment: CDR1 MGHDK and CDR2 SYGVNS. CDR3 sequence (DNA): TGTGCCAGCAGAGGGACAGGTAGCAATCAGCCCCAGCATTTT. Its protein is CASRGTGSNQPQHF.

This CDR3 is CASSLGVAQGGGSNQPQHF. CDR3 nucleotides: TGTGCCAGCAGCTTAGGAGTCGCACAGGGCGGCGGTAGCAATCAGCCCCAGCATTTT. The V gene is TRBV7-2, the J gene TRBJ1-5, with D perhaps TRBD1 (6 bases). Germline CDR1 reads SGHTA; CDR2 reads FQGNSA. This CDR3 comprises 19 residues. The V gene lost 1 base and the J gene lost 0 bases, with 19 bases spanning the gap. Complete variable domain (other parts from reference TRBV7-2 and TRBJ1-5): GAGVSQSPSNKVTEKGKDVELRCDPISGHTALYWYRQSLGQGLEFLIYFQGNSAPDKSGLPSDRFSAERTGGSVSTLTIQRTQQEDSAVYLCASSLGVAQGGGSNQPQHFGDGTRLSIL.

The CDR3 DNA reads TGTGCCAGCAGTCCCGGACTAGCGGTTAGCACAGATACGCAGTATTTT. As protein: CASSPGLAVSTDTQYF. The chain carries TRBV6-2 or TRBV6-3 and TRBJ2-3, with TRBD2 identical over 10 bases. The CDR3 consists of 16 residues. CDR1 MNHEY and CDR2 SVGEGT come from the germline V gene. Unmatched junction bases numbered 5, after V lost 5 bases and J lost 0 bases.

This clone was seen a handful of times. The chain uses TRBV6-5 and TRBJ1-1, with 7 bases fitting TRBD1. Germline V gene lookup returns CDR1 MNHEY and CDR2 SVGAGI. Trimming removed 6 bases from V and 11 bases from J; junction bases left unmatched: 12. CDR3 length equals 13 residues. In nucleotides, the CDR3 is TGTGCCAGCAGACGTCGACAGGGAATACGGGCTTTCTTT. Its translation is CASRRRQGIRAFF.

The table lists this clone with a few counts. The chain combines TRBV12-5 with TRBJ2-5, with 8 bases matching TRBD1. CDR3 size: 13 residues. V was pared by 4 bases and J by 4 bases, with 2 bases of the junction left unmatched. CDR1 is LGHNT, CDR2 FRNRAP, per germline. The CDR3 loop reads CASGSGQGETQYF. In nucleotides, the CDR3 is TGTGCTAGTGGTTCCGGACAGGGAGAGACCCAGTACTTC. Combining the CDR3 with reference TRBV12-5 and TRBJ2-5 gives the whole variable domain DARVTQTPRHKVTEMGQEVTMRCQPILGHNTVFWYRQTMMQGLELLAYFRNRAPLDDSGMPKDRFSAEMPDATLATLKIQPSEPRDSAVYFCASGSGQGETQYFGPGTRLLVL.

The chain recombines TRBV27 with TRBJ1-2; 7 bases align to TRBD1. With 4 bases clipped from V and 2 bases from J, the junction kept 7 bases outside the gene matches. The CDR3 totals 15 residues. The germline V gene has CDR1 MNHEY and CDR2 SMNVEV (reference sequence). The CDR3 coding sequence is TGTGCCAGCAGTTCCCTGACAGGGCAGAACTATGGCTACACCTTC. Translating it yields CASSSLTGQNYGYTF.

The V call is TRBV28, the J call TRBJ2-3; a possible D gene is TRBD2 (6 bases). This CDR3 contains 14 residues. Trimming left V 4 bases short and J 9 bases short, with 17 bases between. From germline, CDR1 is MDHEN and CDR2 SYDVKM. The DNA of the CDR3 is TGTGCCAGCAGTTCAACCGGGACTGTCCGCACGCAGTATTTT. Residues: CASSSTGTVRTQYF.

The chain combines TRBV7-2 with TRBJ1-1; no reliable D call. Germline V gene lookup returns CDR1 SGHTA and CDR2 FQGNSA. V was clipped by 1 base and J by 2 bases, with 8 bases between them. CDR3 length: 14 residues. The CDR3 reads CASSLGEANTEAFF. For the CDR3, the DNA is TGTGCCAGCAGCTTAGGAGAGGCAAACACTGAAGCTTTCTTT.

The gene calls are TRBV19 and TRBJ1-5; a weak D match, TRBD1 (5 bases). Germline CDR1 is LNHDA and CDR2 is SQIVND (reference sequence). Trimming removed 7 bases at V and 3 bases at J, with 19 bases between. This CDR3 is built from 16 residues. CDR3 sequence (DNA): TGTGCCAGTACCGCACATGCAGGGATAGCCAATCAGCCCCAGCATTTT. Its translation is CASTAHAGIANQPQHF. The full variable domain, with the rest looked up from reference TRBV19 and TRBJ1-5, is DGGITQSPKYLFRKEGQNVTLSCEQNLNHDAMYWYRQDPGQGLRLIYYSQIVNDFQKGDIAEGYSVSREKKESFPLTVTSAQKNPTAFYLCASTAHAGIANQPQHFGDGTRLSIL.

The chain combines TRBV9 with TRBJ1-1; TRBD1 aligns across 7 bases. CDR3 length equals 15 residues. Germline lookup yields CDR1 SGDLS and CDR2 YYNGEE. V shed 0 bases and J 5 bases; nucleotides not matched to a gene: 7. The CDR3 reads CASSVVGQGVTEAFF. Written as DNA, the CDR3 is TGTGCCAGCAGCGTAGTGGGGCAGGGGGTGACTGAAGCTTTCTTT.

V is TRBV28 and J is TRBJ2-6; TRBD1 agrees at 9 bases. V gave up 3 bases and J gave up 0 bases; unmatched junction bases: 15. This CDR3 has 21 residues. Looked up from germline, CDR1 is MDHEN and CDR2 is SYDVKM. CDR3 DNA sequence: TGTGCCAGCAGTTTCTCCCCCTCAGGACAGGGGAAACCCTCTGGGGCCAACGTCCTGACTTTC. Translating gives CASSFSPSGQGKPSGANVLTF. The full variable domain, in which reference TRBV28 and TRBJ2-6 provide the parts outside the CDR3, is DVKVTQSSRYLVKRTGEKVFLECVQDMDHENMFWYRQDPGLGLRLIYFSYDVKMKEKGDIPEGYSVSREKKERFSLILESASTNQTSMYLCASSFSPSGQGKPSGANVLTFGAGSRLTVL.